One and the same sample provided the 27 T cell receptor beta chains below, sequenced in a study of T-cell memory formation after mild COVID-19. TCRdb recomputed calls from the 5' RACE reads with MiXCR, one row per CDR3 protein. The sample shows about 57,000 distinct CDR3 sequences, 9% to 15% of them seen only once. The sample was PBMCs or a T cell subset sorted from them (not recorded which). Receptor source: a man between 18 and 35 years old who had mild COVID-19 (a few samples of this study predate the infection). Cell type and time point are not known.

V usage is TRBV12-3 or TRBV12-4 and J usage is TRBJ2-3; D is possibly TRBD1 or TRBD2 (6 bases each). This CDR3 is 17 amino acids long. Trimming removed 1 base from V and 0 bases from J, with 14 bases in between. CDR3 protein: CASSLEWGAFSTDTQYF. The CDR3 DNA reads TGTGCCAGCAGTTTAGAGTGGGGGGCCTTTAGCACAGATACGCAGTATTTT.

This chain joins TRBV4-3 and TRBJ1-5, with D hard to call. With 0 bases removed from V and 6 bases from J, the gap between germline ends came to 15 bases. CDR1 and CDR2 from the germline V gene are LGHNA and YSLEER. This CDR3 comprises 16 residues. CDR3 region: CASSQDYRGLGQPQHF. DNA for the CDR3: TGCGCCAGCAGCCAAGATTACCGGGGATTAGGTCAGCCCCAGCATTTT.

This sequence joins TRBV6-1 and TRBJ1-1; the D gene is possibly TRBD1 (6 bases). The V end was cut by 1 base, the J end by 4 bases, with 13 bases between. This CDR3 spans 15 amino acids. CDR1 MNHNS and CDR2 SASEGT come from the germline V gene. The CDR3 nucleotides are TGTGCCAGCAGTGAAGGGGCGGTACAGGGCACTGAAGCTTTCTTT. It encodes CASSEGAVQGTEAFF.

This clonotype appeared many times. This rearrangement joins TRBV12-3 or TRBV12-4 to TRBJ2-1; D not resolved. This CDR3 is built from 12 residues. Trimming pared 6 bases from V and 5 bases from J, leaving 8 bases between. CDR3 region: CASSLAHNEQFF. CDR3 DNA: TGTGCCAGCAGCCTCGCCCACAATGAGCAGTTCTTC.

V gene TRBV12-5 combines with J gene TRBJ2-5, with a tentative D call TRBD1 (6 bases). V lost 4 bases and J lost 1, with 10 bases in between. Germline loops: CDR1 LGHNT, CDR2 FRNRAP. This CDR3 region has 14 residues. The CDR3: CASGYGQRQETQYF. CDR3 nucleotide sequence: TGTGCTAGTGGTTACGGACAGCGCCAAGAGACCCAGTACTTC.

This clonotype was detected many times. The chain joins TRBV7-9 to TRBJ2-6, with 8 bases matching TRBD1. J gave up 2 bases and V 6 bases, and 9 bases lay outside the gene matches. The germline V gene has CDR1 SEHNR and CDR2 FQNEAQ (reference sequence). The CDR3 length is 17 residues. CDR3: CASRRTGQGAGANVLTF. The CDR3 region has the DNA TGTGCCAGCAGAAGGACAGGGCAGGGGGCTGGGGCCAACGTCCTGACTTTC.

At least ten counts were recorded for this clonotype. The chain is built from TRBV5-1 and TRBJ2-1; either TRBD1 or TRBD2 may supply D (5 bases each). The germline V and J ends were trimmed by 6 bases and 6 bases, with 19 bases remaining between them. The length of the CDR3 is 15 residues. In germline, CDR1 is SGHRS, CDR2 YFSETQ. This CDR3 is CASTLGTAWGNEQFF. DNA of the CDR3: TGCGCCAGCACCCTGGGGACCGCTTGGGGCAATGAGCAGTTCTTC.

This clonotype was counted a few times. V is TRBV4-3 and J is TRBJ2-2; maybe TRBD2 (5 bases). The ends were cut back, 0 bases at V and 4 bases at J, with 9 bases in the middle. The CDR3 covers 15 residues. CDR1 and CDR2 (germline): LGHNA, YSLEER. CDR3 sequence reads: CASSQDPGSTGELFF. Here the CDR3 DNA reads TGCGCCAGCAGCCAAGATCCGGGGAGCACCGGGGAGCTGTTTTTT.

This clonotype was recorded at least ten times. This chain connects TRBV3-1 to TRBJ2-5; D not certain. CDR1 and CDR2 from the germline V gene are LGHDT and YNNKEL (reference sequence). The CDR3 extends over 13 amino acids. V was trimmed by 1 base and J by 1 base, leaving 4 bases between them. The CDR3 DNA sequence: TGTGCCAGCAGCCAAGGGGGCCAAGAGACCCAGTACTTC. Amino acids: CASSQGGQETQYF.

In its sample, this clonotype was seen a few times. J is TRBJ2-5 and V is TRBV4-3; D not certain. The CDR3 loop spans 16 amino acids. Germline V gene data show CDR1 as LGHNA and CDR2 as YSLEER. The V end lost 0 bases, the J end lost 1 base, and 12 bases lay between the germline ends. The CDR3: CASSQERQVLQETQYF. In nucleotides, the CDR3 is TGCGCCAGCAGCCAAGAACGGCAGGTCCTCCAAGAGACCCAGTACTTC.

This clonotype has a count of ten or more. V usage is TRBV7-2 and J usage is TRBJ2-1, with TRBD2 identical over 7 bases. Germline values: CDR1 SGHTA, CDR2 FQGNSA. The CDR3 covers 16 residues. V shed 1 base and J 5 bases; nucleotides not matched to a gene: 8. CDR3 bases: TGTGCCAGCAGCTTAGTACCGCCGGGACTACACAATGAGCAGTTCTTC. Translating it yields CASSLVPPGLHNEQFF.

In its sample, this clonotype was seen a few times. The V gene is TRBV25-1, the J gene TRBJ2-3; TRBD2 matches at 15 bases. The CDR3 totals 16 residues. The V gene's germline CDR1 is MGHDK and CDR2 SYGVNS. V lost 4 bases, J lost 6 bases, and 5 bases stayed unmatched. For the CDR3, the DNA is TGTGCCAGCAGTGGGACTAGCGGGGGGGCCTTGGATACGCAGTATTTT. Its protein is CASSGTSGGALDTQYF. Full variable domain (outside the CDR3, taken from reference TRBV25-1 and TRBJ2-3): EADIYQTPRYLVIGTGKKITLECSQTMGHDKMYWYQQDPGMELHLIHYSYGVNSTEKGDLSSESTVSRIRTEHFPLTLESARPSHTSQYLCASSGTSGGALDTQYFGPGTRLTVL.

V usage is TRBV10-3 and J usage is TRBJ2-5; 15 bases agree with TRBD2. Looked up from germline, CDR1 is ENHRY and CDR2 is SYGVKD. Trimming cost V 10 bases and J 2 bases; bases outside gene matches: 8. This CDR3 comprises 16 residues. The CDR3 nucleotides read TGTGCCACCACCGGACTAGCGGGGGGGCAACAAGAGACCCAGTACTTC. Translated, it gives CATTGLAGGQQETQYF.

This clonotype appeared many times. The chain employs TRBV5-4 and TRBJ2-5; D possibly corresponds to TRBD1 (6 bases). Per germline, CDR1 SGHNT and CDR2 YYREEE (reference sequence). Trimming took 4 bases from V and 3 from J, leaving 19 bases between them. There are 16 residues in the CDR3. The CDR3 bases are TGTGCCAGCAGCCCGCGCGGACAGCAATCTAAAGAGACCCAGTACTTC. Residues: CASSPRGQQSKETQYF. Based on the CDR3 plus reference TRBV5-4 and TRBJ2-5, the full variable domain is ETGVTQSPTHLIKTRGQQVTLRCSSQSGHNTVSWYQQALGQGPQFIFQYYREEENGRGNFPPRFSGLQFPNYSSELNVNALELDDSALYLCASSPRGQQSKETQYFGPGTRLLVL.

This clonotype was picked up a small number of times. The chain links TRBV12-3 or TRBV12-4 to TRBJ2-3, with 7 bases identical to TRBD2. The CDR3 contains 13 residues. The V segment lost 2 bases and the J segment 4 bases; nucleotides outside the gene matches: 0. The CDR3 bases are TGTGCCAGCAGTTTACTAGCGGCAGATACGCAGTATTTT. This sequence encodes CASSLLAADTQYF.

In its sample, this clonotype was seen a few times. In DNA, the CDR3 is TGTGCCAGTAGTGCGACAGGGTTTTCACCCCTCCACTTT. Residues: CASSATGFSPLHF. This chain joins TRBV19 and TRBJ1-6; 7 positions match TRBD1. CDR1 is LNHDA and CDR2 is SQIVND in the germline V gene (reference sequence). J gave up 9 bases and V 5 bases, and 4 bases lay outside the gene matches. This CDR3 has 13 amino acids.

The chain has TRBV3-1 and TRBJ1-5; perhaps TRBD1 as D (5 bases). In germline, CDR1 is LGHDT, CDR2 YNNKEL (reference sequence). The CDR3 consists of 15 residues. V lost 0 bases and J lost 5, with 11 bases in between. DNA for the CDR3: TGTGCCAGCAGCCAAGATGCAGGGCTGGATCAGCCCCAGCATTTT. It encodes CASSQDAGLDQPQHF.

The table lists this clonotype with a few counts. In DNA, the CDR3 is TGTGCCACCAGCAGAACCACCCCAGGCTATGGCTACACCTTC. Translation: CATSRTTPGYGYTF. The rearrangement uses TRBV15 and TRBJ1-2; D remains ambiguous. CDR1 and CDR2 (germline): LNHNV, YYDKDF (reference sequence). This CDR3 spans 14 amino acids. V lost 2 bases, J lost 4 bases, and 11 bases lay in between.

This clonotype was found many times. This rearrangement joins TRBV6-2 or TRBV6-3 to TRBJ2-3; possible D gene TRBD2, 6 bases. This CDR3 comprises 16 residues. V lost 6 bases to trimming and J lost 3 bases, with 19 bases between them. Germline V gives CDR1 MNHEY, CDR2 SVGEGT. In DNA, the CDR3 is TGTGCCAGCAGCCGCCGAACCCGGGGGAGGACAGATACGCAGTATTTT. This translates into CASSRRTRGRTDTQYF.

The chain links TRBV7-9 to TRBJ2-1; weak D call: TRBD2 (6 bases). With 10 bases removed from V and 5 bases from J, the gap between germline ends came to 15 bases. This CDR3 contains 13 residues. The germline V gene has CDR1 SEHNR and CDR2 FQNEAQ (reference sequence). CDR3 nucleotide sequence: TGTGCCACGGGGACTCCGCAAAACAATGAGCAGTTCTTC. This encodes CATGTPQNNEQFF.

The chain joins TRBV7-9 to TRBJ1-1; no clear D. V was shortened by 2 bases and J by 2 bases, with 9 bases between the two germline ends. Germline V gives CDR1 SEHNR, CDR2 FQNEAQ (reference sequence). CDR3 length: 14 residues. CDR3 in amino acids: CASSLFTNNTEAFF. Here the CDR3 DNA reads TGTGCCAGCAGCTTATTTACGAATAACACTGAAGCTTTCTTT.

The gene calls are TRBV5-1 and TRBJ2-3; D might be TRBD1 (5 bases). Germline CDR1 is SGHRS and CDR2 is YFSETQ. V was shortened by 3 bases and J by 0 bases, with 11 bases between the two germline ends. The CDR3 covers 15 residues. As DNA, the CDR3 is TGCGCCAGCAGCTCGACAGTCCCTAGCACAGATACGCAGTATTTT. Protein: CASSSTVPSTDTQYF.

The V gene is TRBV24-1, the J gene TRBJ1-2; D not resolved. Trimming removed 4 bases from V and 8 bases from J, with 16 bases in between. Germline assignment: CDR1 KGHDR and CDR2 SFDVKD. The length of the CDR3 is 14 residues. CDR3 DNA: TGTGCCACCAGTGACCCGGCCGGAGGCGGGGGCTACACCTTC. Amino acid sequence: CATSDPAGGGGYTF.

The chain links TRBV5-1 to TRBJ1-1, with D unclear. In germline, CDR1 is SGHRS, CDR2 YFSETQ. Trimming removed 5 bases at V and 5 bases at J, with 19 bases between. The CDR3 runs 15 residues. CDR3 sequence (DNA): TGCGCCAGCAGACACTACGGGAGAGGGAGGACTGAAGCTTTCTTT. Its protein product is CASRHYGRGRTEAFF.

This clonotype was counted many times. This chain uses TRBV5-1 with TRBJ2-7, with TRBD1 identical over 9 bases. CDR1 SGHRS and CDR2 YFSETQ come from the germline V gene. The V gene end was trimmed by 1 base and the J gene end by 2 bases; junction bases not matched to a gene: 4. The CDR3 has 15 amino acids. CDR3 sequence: CASSLMTGGAYEQYV. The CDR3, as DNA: TGCGCCAGCAGCTTGATGACAGGGGGGGCCTACGAGCAGTACGTC.

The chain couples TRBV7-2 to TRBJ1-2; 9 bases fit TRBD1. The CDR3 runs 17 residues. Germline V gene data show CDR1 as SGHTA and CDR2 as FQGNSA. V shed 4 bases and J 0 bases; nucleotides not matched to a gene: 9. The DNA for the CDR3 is TGTGCCAGCAGCTCCCGACAGGGGGTAGGGTCTAACTATGGCTACACCTTC. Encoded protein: CASSSRQGVGSNYGYTF. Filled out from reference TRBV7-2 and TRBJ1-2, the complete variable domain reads GAGVSQSPSNKVTEKGKDVELRCDPISGHTALYWYRQSLGQGLEFLIYFQGNSAPDKSGLPSDRFSAERTGGSVSTLTIQRTQQEDSAVYLCASSSRQGVGSNYGYTFGSGTRLTVV.

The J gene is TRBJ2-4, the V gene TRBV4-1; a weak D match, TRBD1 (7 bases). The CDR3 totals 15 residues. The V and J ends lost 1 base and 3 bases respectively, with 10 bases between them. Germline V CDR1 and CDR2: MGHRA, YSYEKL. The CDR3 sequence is CASSQGQGGKNIQYF. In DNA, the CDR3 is TGCGCCAGCAGCCAAGGCCAGGGGGGCAAAAACATTCAGTACTTC.